The clone carrying this T cell receptor beta chain was recorded only once. Libraries were prepared by immunoSEQ multiplex PCR; TCRdb keeps only in-frame clonotypes and omits some of them. The sample yields approximately 220,000 clones, about 88% seen once. This sample is part of a study of blood T cell repertoires in COVID-19. Germline CDR1 reads LGHNA; CDR2 reads YNFKEQ. CDR3 length: 14 amino acids. V lost 0 bases, J lost 8 bases, and 13 bases lay in between. This receptor was identified in a young woman who had recovered from COVID-19. This rearrangement joins TRBV4-2 to TRBJ1-2; D not certain. Material for sequencing was PBMCs or T cells enriched from blood (not recorded which). CDR3 protein: CASSQDTGPGGYTF. The CDR3 DNA follows: TGTGCCAGCAGCCAAGACACCGGGCCGGGGGGCTACACCTTC.